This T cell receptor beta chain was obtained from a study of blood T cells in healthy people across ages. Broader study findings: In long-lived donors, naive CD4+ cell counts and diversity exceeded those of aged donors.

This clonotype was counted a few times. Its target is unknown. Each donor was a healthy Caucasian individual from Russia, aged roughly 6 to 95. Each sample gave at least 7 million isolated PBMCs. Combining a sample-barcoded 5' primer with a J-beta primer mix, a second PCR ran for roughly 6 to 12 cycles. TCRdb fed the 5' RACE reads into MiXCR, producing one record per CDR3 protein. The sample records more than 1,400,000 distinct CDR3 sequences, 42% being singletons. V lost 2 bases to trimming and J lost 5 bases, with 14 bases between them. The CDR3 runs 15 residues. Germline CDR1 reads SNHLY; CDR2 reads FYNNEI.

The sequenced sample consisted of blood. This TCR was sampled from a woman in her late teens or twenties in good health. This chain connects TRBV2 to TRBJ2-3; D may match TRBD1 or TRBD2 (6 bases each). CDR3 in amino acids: CASSETHREVDTQYF. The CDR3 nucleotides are TGTGCCAGCAGTGAAACTCACAGGGAGGTAGATACGCAGTATTTT. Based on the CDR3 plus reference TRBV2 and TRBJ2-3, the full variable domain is EPEVTQTPSHQVTQMGQEVILRCVPISNHLYFYWYRQILGQKVEFLVSFYNNEISEKSEIFDDQFSVERPDGSNFTLKIRSTKLEDSAMYFCASSETHREVDTQYFGPGTRLTVL.